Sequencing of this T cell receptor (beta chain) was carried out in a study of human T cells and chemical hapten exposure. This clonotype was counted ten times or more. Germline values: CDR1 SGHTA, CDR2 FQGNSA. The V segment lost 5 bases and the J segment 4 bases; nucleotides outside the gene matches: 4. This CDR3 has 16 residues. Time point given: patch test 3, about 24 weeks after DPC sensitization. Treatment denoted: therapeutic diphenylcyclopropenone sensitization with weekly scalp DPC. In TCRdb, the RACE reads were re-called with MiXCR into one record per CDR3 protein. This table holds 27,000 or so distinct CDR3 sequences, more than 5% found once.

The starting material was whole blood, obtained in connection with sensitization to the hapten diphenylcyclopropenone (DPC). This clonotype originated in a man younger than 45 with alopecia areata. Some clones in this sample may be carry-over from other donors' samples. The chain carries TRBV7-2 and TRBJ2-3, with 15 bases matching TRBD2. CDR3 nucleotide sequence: TGTGCCAGCAGCGCCCGGACTAGCGGGGGGGCAGATACGCAGTATTTT. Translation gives CASSARTSGGADTQYF. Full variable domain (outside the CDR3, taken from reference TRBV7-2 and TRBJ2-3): GAGVSQSPSNKVTEKGKDVELRCDPISGHTALYWYRQSLGQGLEFLIYFQGNSAPDKSGLPSDRFSAERTGGSVSTLTIQRTQQEDSAVYLCASSARTSGGADTQYFGPGTRLTVL.